This passage covers 8 T cell receptor beta chains from one sample sequenced in a study of T-cell memory formation after mild COVID-19. TCRdb independently ran MiXCR on the 5' RACE reads; one entry per CDR3 protein. The table records approximately 290,000 distinct CDR3 sequences, roughly 15% of them present only once. Sequenced input: PBMCs or a T cell subset sorted from them (not recorded which). Receptor source: a young man who had mild COVID-19 (a few samples of this study predate the infection). Cell type and time point are not known.

The chain couples TRBV20-1 to TRBJ1-5; 7 bases match TRBD1. This CDR3 has 14 residues. From germline, CDR1 is DFQATT and CDR2 SNEGSKA (reference sequence). The V and J ends lost 5 bases and 4 bases, in that order; junction bases with no gene match: 8. The CDR3 bases are TGCAGTGCTCAGACAGGGAGTAGTAATCAGCCCCAGCATTTT. Protein sequence: CSAQTGSSNQPQHF.

This chain connects TRBV5-1 to TRBJ2-1, with D possibly being TRBD2 (6 bases). V was cut by 2 bases and J by 6 bases, with 15 bases left in between. CDR1 is SGHRS, CDR2 YFSETQ, per germline. This CDR3 has 15 amino acids. In nucleotides, the CDR3 is TGCGCCAGCAGCTTTTCGGGGGACGAAACCAATGAGCAGTTCTTC. The encoded protein is CASSFSGDETNEQFF.

This sequence joins TRBV7-6 and TRBJ2-2; 9 bases agree with TRBD1. CDR3 length: 18 residues. CDR1 SGHVS and CDR2 FNYEAQ come from the germline V gene. V was pared by 1 base and J by 5 bases, with 11 bases of the junction left unmatched. CDR3 DNA: TGTGCCAGCAGCTTAGGGGATTCGGGACAGGGTGTAACCGGGGAGCTGTTTTTT. As protein: CASSLGDSGQGVTGELFF.

The CDR3 protein is CASGGSYGYTF. The CDR3 DNA sequence: TGTGCCAGCGGGGGGTCCTATGGCTACACCTTC. V gene TRBV6-5 combines with J gene TRBJ1-2; D perhaps matches TRBD1 (5 bases). Germline loops: CDR1 MNHEY, CDR2 SVGAGI. The CDR3 runs 11 residues. Trimming stripped 8 bases from V and 4 bases from J, with 8 bases between.

The gene calls are TRBV7-2 and TRBJ2-6; 13 nucleotides align to TRBD2. The CDR3 loop spans 22 amino acids. After removal of 7 bases from V and 2 bases from J, the junction contained 20 bases not matched to a gene. Germline V gives CDR1 SGHTA, CDR2 FQGNSA. CDR3 nucleotide sequence: TGTGCCAGCACCAAGAGCTGGACTAGCGGGGGCTCCACTTTTGCTGGGGCCAACGTCCTGACTTTC. Residues: CASTKSWTSGGSTFAGANVLTF.

The chain combines TRBV20-1 with TRBJ2-3; 13 nucleotides line up with TRBD2. CDR3 length equals 18 residues. CDR1 DFQATT and CDR2 SNEGSKA come from the germline V gene (reference sequence). V was clipped by 3 bases and J by 0 bases; unmatched bases: 9. For the CDR3, the DNA is TGCAGTGCTAGTCGGACTAGCGGGGGCCTCCCTAGCACAGATACGCAGTATTTT. Translated: CSASRTSGGLPSTDTQYF.

This clonotype occurred many times. The chain carries TRBV10-3 and TRBJ1-1; D is ambiguous. V lost 2 bases and J 4 bases, leaving 14 bases between the germline ends. Germline CDR1 and CDR2: ENHRY and SYGVKD. CDR3 length: 15 residues. CDR3: CAISEGLPRSTEAFF. The CDR3 DNA is TGTGCCATCAGTGAGGGCCTCCCTAGGAGCACTGAAGCTTTCTTT.

This clonotype was seen repeatedly, ten times or more. CDR3 nucleotide sequence: TGCGCCAGCAGCCAGGGGACTAGCGGGGGGACTGAAAACATTCAGTACTTC. Translating it yields CASSQGTSGGTENIQYF. The chain has TRBV4-3 and TRBJ2-4; 15 nucleotides match TRBD2. CDR1 is LGHNA and CDR2 is YSLEER in the germline V gene. This CDR3 spans 17 amino acids. Trimming took 3 bases from V and 5 from J; bases not matched to a gene: 5.